This T cell receptor beta chain was identified in a study of PD-L1 blockade in urothelial cancer. Study-wide context: In the patient group, about 90% of the roughly 30 were males with bladder-origin urothelial cancer. Blood underwent analysis 3 weeks (second dose) and 6 weeks after treatment began. Study findings and constraints: Tumor-associated blood clones were expanded more by durable-benefit patients at 3 weeks.

Locally advanced or metastatic urothelial carcinoma was present in patients. The assay was immunoSEQ multiplex PCR, and TCRdb's table has in-frame clones only and misses some. The sample lists more than 12,000 clones, approximately 87% occurring once. Regarding this clone: The antigen is not known.

The CDR3 runs 14 residues. Germline assignment: CDR1 MNHNS and CDR2 SASEGT. With 6 bases clipped from V and 6 bases from J, the junction kept 2 bases outside the gene matches. The sequences come from PBMCs, collected around atezolizumab (anti-PD-L1) treatment. This TCR derives from a man in his 70s with urothelial cancer. The chain joins TRBV6-1 to TRBJ2-1; 13 bases are shared with TRBD2. CDR3 nucleotides: TGTGCCAGCAGAACTAGCGGGGGGGCCAATGAGCAGTTCTTC. The encoded protein is CASRTSGGANEQFF.